This T cell receptor beta chain was recorded in a study of shared clonotypes between healthy human individuals. Study results and limitations: As a rule, naive subsets had a larger estimated richness than memory subsets.

Donors were healthy HIV-negative adults without recently reported acute infections or vaccinations. Division of CD4+ cells produced a CD45RA+ naive subset and a CD45RA-negative memory subset. About this clone: Its antigen is still unknown.

Germline-derived CDR1 and CDR2 are SQVTM and ANQGSEA. V lost 6 bases, J lost 5 bases, and 14 bases lay in between. This CDR3 spans 13 amino acids. The run depth of the assay was deep. Sequencing used immunoSEQ multiplex PCR; TCRdb keeps in-frame clones, though not all of them. The profile covers roughly 2,500,000 clones, with over 85% appearing a single time and 0.36% taken by the ten largest. The clonotype comes from a man younger than 30 in good health. Some clones in this sample may be carry-over from other donors' samples. V gene TRBV29-1 combines with J gene TRBJ2-1; perhaps TRBD2 as D (6 bases). The sequenced sample was naive CD4+ T cells from PBMCs. Subset reported: CD45RA+ positively selected. CDR3: CSVIVGGHNEQFF. CDR3 DNA: TGCAGCGTAATTGTGGGAGGCCACAATGAGCAGTTCTTC.